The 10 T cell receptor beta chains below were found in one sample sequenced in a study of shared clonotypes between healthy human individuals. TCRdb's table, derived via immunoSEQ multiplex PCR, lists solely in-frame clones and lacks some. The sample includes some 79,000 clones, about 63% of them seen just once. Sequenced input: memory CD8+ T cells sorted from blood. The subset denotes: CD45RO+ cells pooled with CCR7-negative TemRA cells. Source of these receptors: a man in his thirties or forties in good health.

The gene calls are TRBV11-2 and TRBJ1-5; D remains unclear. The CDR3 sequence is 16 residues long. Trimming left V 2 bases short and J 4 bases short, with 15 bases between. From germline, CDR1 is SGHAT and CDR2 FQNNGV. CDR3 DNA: TGTGCCAGCAGCTTATTGGGATCGGGTTTAAATCAGCCCCAGCATTTT. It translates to CASSLLGSGLNQPQHF.

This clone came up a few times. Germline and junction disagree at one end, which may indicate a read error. CDR3 sequence: CASSPDSYQPQHF. CDR3 sequence (DNA): TGCGCCAGCAGTCCCGACAGTTATCAACCCCAGCATTTT. The gene calls are TRBV5-1 and TRBJ1-5; maybe TRBD1 (5 bases). Germline V gene lookup returns CDR1 SGHRS and CDR2 YFSETQ. This CDR3 is 13 amino acids long.

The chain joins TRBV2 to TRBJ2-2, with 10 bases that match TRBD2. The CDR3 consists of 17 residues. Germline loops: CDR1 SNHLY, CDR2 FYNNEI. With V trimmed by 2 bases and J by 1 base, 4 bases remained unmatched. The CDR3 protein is CASSESSGSRNTGELFF. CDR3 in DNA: TGTGCCAGCAGTGAATCTAGCGGGAGCAGGAACACCGGGGAGCTGTTTTTT.

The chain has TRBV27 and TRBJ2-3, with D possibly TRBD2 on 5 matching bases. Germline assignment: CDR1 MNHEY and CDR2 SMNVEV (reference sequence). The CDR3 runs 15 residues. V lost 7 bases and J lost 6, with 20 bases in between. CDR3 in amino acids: CASTSLLISGDTQYF. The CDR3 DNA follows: TGTGCCAGCACCTCACTACTCATCAGCGGCGATACGCAGTATTTT.

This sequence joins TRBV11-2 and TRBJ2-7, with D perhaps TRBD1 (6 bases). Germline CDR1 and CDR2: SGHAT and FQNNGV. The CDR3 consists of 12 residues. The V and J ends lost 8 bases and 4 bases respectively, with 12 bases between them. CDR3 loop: CASSMGAYEQYF. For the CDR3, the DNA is TGTGCCAGCTCCATGGGGGCATACGAGCAGTACTTC.

The CDR3: CASRAGAPYEQYF. The CDR3 region has the DNA TGTGCCAGCAGAGCCGGGGCCCCCTACGAGCAGTACTTC. This chain joins TRBV2 and TRBJ2-7; D may be TRBD1 or TRBD2 (5 bases each). V lost 6 bases and J lost 2, with 11 bases in between. This CDR3 is built from 13 residues. Germline lookup yields CDR1 SNHLY and CDR2 FYNNEI.

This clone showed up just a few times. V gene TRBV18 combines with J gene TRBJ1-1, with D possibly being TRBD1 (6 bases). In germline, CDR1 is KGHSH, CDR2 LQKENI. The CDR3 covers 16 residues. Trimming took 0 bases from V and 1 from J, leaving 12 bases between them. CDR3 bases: TGTGCCAGCTCACCACCGCGAGGGGGGAGGAACACTGAAGCTTTCTTT. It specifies CASSPPRGGRNTEAFF.

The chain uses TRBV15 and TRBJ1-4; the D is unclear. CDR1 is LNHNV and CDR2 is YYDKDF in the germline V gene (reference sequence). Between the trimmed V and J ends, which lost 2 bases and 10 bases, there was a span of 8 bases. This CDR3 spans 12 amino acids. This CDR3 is CATSRLLGKLFF. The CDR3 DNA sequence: TGTGCCACCAGCAGACTCCTAGGAAAACTGTTTTTT.

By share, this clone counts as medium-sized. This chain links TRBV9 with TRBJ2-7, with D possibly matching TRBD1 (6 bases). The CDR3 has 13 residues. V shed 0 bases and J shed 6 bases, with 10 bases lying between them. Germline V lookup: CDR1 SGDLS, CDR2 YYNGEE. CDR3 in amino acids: CASSVERTAEQYF. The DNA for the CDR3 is TGTGCCAGCAGCGTAGAAAGGACAGCCGAGCAGTACTTC.

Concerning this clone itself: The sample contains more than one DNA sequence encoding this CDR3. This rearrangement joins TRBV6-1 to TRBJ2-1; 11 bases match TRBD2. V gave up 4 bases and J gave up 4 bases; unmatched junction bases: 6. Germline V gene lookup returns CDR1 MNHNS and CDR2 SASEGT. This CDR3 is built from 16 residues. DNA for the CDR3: TGTGCCAGCAGTGGGCTAGCGGGAGGACTTTACAATGAGCAGTTCTTC. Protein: CASSGLAGGLYNEQFF.